This entry lists 32 T cell receptor beta chains sequenced from one sample in a study of shared clonotypes between healthy human individuals. Generated by immunoSEQ multiplex PCR, the TCRdb table keeps only in-frame clones and is missing some. The sample has fewer than 600,000 clones, 79% seen once. Specimen: PBMCs. These receptor sequences come from a woman in her thirties or forties in good health. Some clones in this sample may be carry-over from other donors' samples.

The gene calls are TRBV11-1 and TRBJ2-7; possibly TRBD1 for D (6 bases). V was pared by 3 bases and J by 3 bases, with 9 bases between. The germline gives CDR1 SGHAT, CDR2 FQDESV (reference sequence). CDR3 length: 13 residues. DNA of the CDR3: TGTGCCAGCAGCTTGTTAGGGGGCTACGAGCAGTACTTC. This codes for CASSLLGGYEQYF.

This rearrangement joins TRBV2 to TRBJ2-1, with no clear D. The CDR3 loop spans 11 amino acids. V was clipped by 5 bases and J by 4 bases, with 3 bases between them. In germline, CDR1 is SNHLY, CDR2 FYNNEI. CDR3 protein: CASSWYNEQFF. DNA of the CDR3: TGTGCCAGCAGTTGGTACAATGAGCAGTTCTTC.

The V call is TRBV19, the J call TRBJ2-7, with 11 bases lining up with TRBD2. CDR1 and CDR2 from the germline V gene are LNHDA and SQIVND (reference sequence). With V trimmed by 4 bases and J by 3 bases, 5 bases remained unmatched. The CDR3 is 15 residues long. This CDR3 reads CASSSRTSGRYEQYF. The CDR3 bases are TGTGCCAGTAGTAGCCGGACTAGCGGGCGCTACGAGCAGTACTTC.

The rearrangement uses TRBV7-2 and TRBJ1-1, with D hard to call. CDR3 length: 15 amino acids. V lost 2 bases, J lost 0 bases, and 10 bases lay in between. Germline V gene sequence: CDR1 SGHTA, CDR2 FQGNSA. CDR3 sequence: CASSLTAVMNTEAFF. CDR3 DNA sequence: TGTGCCAGCAGCTTAACAGCCGTTATGAACACTGAAGCTTTCTTT.

The chain carries TRBV6-1 and TRBJ2-1; no reliable D call. This CDR3 is built from 15 residues. Germline lookup yields CDR1 MNHNS and CDR2 SASEGT. The ends were cut back, 2 bases at V and 5 bases at J, with 13 bases in the middle. CDR3 residues: CASSELHMAHNEQFF. The DNA of the CDR3 is TGTGCCAGCAGTGAACTACACATGGCCCACAATGAGCAGTTCTTC.

The rearrangement joins TRBV6-6 to TRBJ2-1; a weak D match, TRBD2 (6 bases). V was cut by 5 bases and J by 4 bases, with 12 bases left in between. This CDR3 is 14 amino acids long. Per germline, CDR1 MNHNY and CDR2 SVGAGI (reference sequence). This CDR3 is CASSGLGGYNEQFF. The CDR3 DNA follows: TGTGCCAGCAGTGGGTTGGGAGGATACAATGAGCAGTTCTTC.

The table lists this clone with a count of one. The rearrangement uses TRBV7-9 and TRBJ2-1, with TRBD2 matching over 12 bases. CDR3 length equals 16 residues. V trimming: 5 bases; J trimming: 4 bases; junction bases outside the gene matches: 6. Germline V gene sequence: CDR1 SEHNR, CDR2 FQNEAQ (reference sequence). The CDR3 is CASSPRLAGAYNEQFF. Here the CDR3 DNA reads TGTGCCAGCAGCCCGCGACTAGCGGGAGCTTACAATGAGCAGTTCTTC.

V is TRBV30 and J is TRBJ2-2; D is unresolved. This CDR3 is built from 16 residues. Germline V CDR1 and CDR2: GTSNPN, SVGIG (reference sequence). V lost 0 bases, J lost 3 bases, and 14 bases lay in between. In nucleotides, the CDR3 is TGTGCCTGGAGTGTACTTGGTGGGTTTCACACCGGGGAGCTGTTTTTT. Protein: CAWSVLGGFHTGELFF.

This clone was seen a handful of times. V is TRBV27 and J is TRBJ2-5; TRBD1 might be the D (6 bases). Germline CDR1 is MNHEY and CDR2 is SMNVEV (reference sequence). V was shortened by 6 bases and J by 5 bases, with 13 bases between the two germline ends. The CDR3 loop spans 13 amino acids. In DNA form, the CDR3 reads TGTGCCAGCAGCAGGGGAGCGTGGGAGACCCAGTACTTC. Encoded protein: CASSRGAWETQYF.

This sequence joins TRBV7-8 and TRBJ2-1; 11 nucleotides line up with TRBD1. CDR3 length: 16 residues. V lost 0 bases and J lost 4; bases outside the gene matches: 2. Germline V CDR1 and CDR2: SGHVS, FQNEAQ. CDR3 residues: CASSLARDRGYNEQFF. For the CDR3, the DNA is TGTGCCAGCAGCTTAGCTCGGGACAGGGGGTACAATGAGCAGTTCTTC.

The chain recombines TRBV7-8 with TRBJ2-1; 13 bases map to TRBD2. Germline-derived CDR1 and CDR2 are SGHVS and FQNEAQ. V trimming: 1 base; J trimming: 2 bases; junction bases outside the gene matches: 11. The CDR3 runs to 20 residues. The CDR3 DNA sequence: TGTGCCAGCAGCTTAGGGTTCGGGACTAGCGGGATGAAGACCTACAATGAGCAGTTCTTC. As protein: CASSLGFGTSGMKTYNEQFF.

The genes are TRBV10-3 and TRBJ2-5; possible D gene TRBD1, 6 bases. CDR1 ENHRY and CDR2 SYGVKD come from the germline V gene. CDR3 length: 14 amino acids. Trimming removed 2 bases at V and 2 bases at J, with 9 bases between. In DNA form, the CDR3 reads TGTGCCATCAGTGAGGGGACAAAGCAAGAGACCCAGTACTTC. It codes for CAISEGTKQETQYF.

The CDR3 nucleotides are TGTGCCAGCAGCTTAACTCGGGCGGACGAGCAGTACTTC. As protein: CASSLTRADEQYF. The chain joins TRBV7-9 to TRBJ2-7; D not certain. The CDR3 length is 13 residues. V dropped 2 bases and J dropped 5 bases, with 10 bases sitting between them. Germline CDR1 reads SEHNR; CDR2 reads FQNEAQ (reference sequence).

The V call is TRBV6-6, the J call TRBJ1-1; no firm D call. Deletions cut 2 bases from V and 5 bases from J, with 12 bases between. CDR3 length: 14 amino acids. The germline gives CDR1 MNHNY, CDR2 SVGAGI (reference sequence). The chain's CDR3 is CASSYLRTGTEAFF. DNA of the CDR3: TGTGCCAGCAGTTACCTACGAACTGGAACTGAAGCTTTCTTT.

The chain couples TRBV10-3 to TRBJ1-2; 8 bases fit TRBD1. Germline loops: CDR1 ENHRY, CDR2 SYGVKD. The CDR3 spans 17 residues. Germline trimming cut 10 bases from V and 2 bases from J; bases unmatched to any gene: 18. The CDR3 nucleotides are TGTGCCACCTTTACCGGGACAGGCATTCGAGGAAACTATGGCTACACCTTC. Its translation is CATFTGTGIRGNYGYTF.

Only a few counts were recorded for this clone. The chain combines TRBV4-2 with TRBJ2-5; D is possibly TRBD1 or TRBD2 (5 bases each). V lost 0 bases to trimming and J lost 4 bases, with 18 bases between them. Germline CDR1 LGHNA, CDR2 YNFKEQ. The CDR3 sequence is 17 residues long. The CDR3 DNA is TGTGCCAGCAGCCAAGATCCCGGGGTGAGGGGTTTAGAGACCCAGTACTTC. Translating it yields CASSQDPGVRGLETQYF.

This clone was detected only once. This chain joins TRBV6-1 and TRBJ1-5; no reliable D call. Deletions cut 2 bases from V and 9 bases from J, with 8 bases between. CDR1 is MNHNS, CDR2 SASEGT, per germline. The CDR3 covers 12 residues. The CDR3 region is CASSEIRGPQHF. The CDR3 DNA follows: TGTGCCAGCAGTGAAATTCGGGGGCCCCAGCATTTT.

This sequence joins TRBV7-8 and TRBJ2-1, with TRBD1 as a possible D gene (6 bases). CDR3 length equals 15 residues. CDR1 and CDR2 (germline): SGHVS, FQNEAQ. V shed 2 bases and J shed 4 bases, with 12 bases lying between them. The CDR3 protein is CASSLPQGRYNEQFF. In DNA, the CDR3 is TGTGCCAGCAGCTTACCCCAGGGGCGTTACAATGAGCAGTTCTTC.

The chain has TRBV28 and TRBJ2-1, with D hard to call. Germline loops: CDR1 MDHEN, CDR2 SYDVKM. This CDR3 contains 14 residues. The germline V and J ends were trimmed by 5 bases and 0 bases, with 8 bases remaining between them. The CDR3 reads CASSQHSSYNEQFF. CDR3 DNA sequence: TGTGCCAGCAGTCAACATAGCTCCTACAATGAGCAGTTCTTC.

The chain links TRBV28 to TRBJ2-5, with 9 bases identical to TRBD2. The junction had 10 bases not matched to a gene; V was cut back by 6 bases and J by 5 bases. Germline CDR1 and CDR2: MDHEN and SYDVKM. This CDR3 contains 15 residues. In nucleotides, the CDR3 is TGTGCCAGCAGCCCTTTAGCGGGAGAGGCGGAGACCCAGTACTTC. This encodes CASSPLAGEAETQYF.

Comment on this clone: Germline is not matched at one junction end, which may reflect a read error. The genes are TRBV18 and TRBJ2-6, with D perhaps matching TRBD1 or TRBD2 (6 bases each). The CDR3 has 17 residues. From germline, CDR1 is KGHSH and CDR2 LQKENI. The CDR3 here is CASSPPGGGSEANVLTF. The CDR3 nucleotides are TGTGCCAGCTCACCACCAGGGGGAGGCTCTGAGGCCAACGTCCTGACTTTC.

The chain uses TRBV10-3 and TRBJ2-5, with TRBD1 as a possible D gene (5 bases). The germline gives CDR1 ENHRY, CDR2 SYGVKD. The V gene lost 4 bases and the J gene lost 1 base, with 7 bases spanning the gap. The length of the CDR3 is 13 residues. The chain's CDR3 is CAISAGIQETQYF. The CDR3 DNA reads as TGTGCCATCAGTGCAGGGATCCAAGAGACCCAGTACTTC.

The chain combines TRBV27 with TRBJ2-2; TRBD2 aligns across 13 bases. This CDR3 spans 21 amino acids. Germline V lookup: CDR1 MNHEY, CDR2 SMNVEV (reference sequence). V was pared by 5 bases and J by 2 bases, with 17 bases of the junction left unmatched. The CDR3 loop reads CASSPIYRELAGGQNTGELFF. The DNA for the CDR3 is TGTGCCAGCAGTCCTATTTATCGGGAACTAGCGGGAGGGCAAAACACCGGGGAGCTGTTTTTT.

The genes are TRBV6-5 and TRBJ1-1; D not resolved. The germline V gene encodes CDR1 MNHEY and CDR2 SVGAGI. The length of the CDR3 is 14 residues. Trimming took off 4 bases at V and 4 bases at J, with 13 bases between the two ends. This CDR3 is CASSSERVGTEAFF. In DNA form, the CDR3 reads TGTGCCAGCAGTTCCGAAAGGGTTGGCACTGAAGCTTTCTTT.

The rearrangement uses TRBV5-1 and TRBJ2-3; D not certain. The ends were cut back, 5 bases at V and 1 base at J, with 14 bases in the middle. The germline CDR1 and CDR2 sequences are SGHRS and YFSETQ. CDR3 length: 15 residues. As DNA, the CDR3 is TGCGCCAGCAGTTCTGTCGGAACGGGCACAGATACGCAGTATTTT. It is translated as CASSSVGTGTDTQYF.

The CDR3 bases are TGTGCCAGCATCCGAGCGGGACTAGCTTCCGACAATGAGCAGTTCTTC. Residues: CASIRAGLASDNEQFF. The V call is TRBV11-2, the J call TRBJ2-1, with 9 bases that match TRBD2. Germline V gene sequence: CDR1 SGHAT, CDR2 FQNNGV. V lost 7 bases and J lost 5; bases outside the gene matches: 12. The CDR3 has 16 residues.

This clone was observed a single time. The rearrangement joins TRBV30 to TRBJ2-5; the D call may be TRBD1 or TRBD2 (5 bases each). Trimming cost V 3 bases and J 2 bases, with 25 bases left between them. CDR1 GTSNPN and CDR2 SVGIG come from the germline V gene (reference sequence). The CDR3 runs 18 residues. In nucleotides, the CDR3 is TGTGCCTGGAGGGCCCCGGGACGCAGTGGGGGTTTACAAGAGACCCAGTACTTC. This translates into CAWRAPGRSGGLQETQYF. The variable domain in full, completed from reference TRBV30 and TRBJ2-5, reads SQTIHQWPATLVQPVGSPLSLECTVEGTSNPNLYWYRQAAGRGLQLLFYSVGIGQISSEVPQNLSASRPQDRQFILSSKKLLLSDSGFYLCAWRAPGRSGGLQETQYFGPGTRLLVL.

This rearrangement joins TRBV13 to TRBJ2-7; 10 bases are a match to TRBD1. Germline lookup yields CDR1 PRHDT and CDR2 FYEKMQ (reference sequence). The CDR3 runs 16 residues. Trimming removed 0 bases from V and 5 bases from J; junction bases left unmatched: 7. The CDR3 DNA is TGTGCCAGCAGCTTAGGCCGAGGGACAGGGGTTAACGAGCAGTACTTC. This encodes CASSLGRGTGVNEQYF.

In its sample, this clone was seen a few times. This chain joins TRBV7-3 and TRBJ2-2, with unresolved D. V was clipped by 4 bases and J by 7 bases, with 10 bases between them. This CDR3 spans 13 amino acids. Per germline, CDR1 SGHTA and CDR2 FQGTGA. The CDR3 DNA reads as TGTGCCAGCAGCTATATACAGAGCGGGGAGCTGTTTTTT. As protein: CASSYIQSGELFF.

V and J are TRBV28 and TRBJ2-5, with 9 bases identical to TRBD1. The V and J ends lost 5 bases and 0 bases, in that order; junction bases with no gene match: 4. Per germline, CDR1 MDHEN and CDR2 SYDVKM. This CDR3 comprises 15 residues. CDR3 sequence: CASSPGTGYQETQYF. The DNA for the CDR3 is TGTGCCAGCAGTCCCGGGACAGGGTACCAAGAGACCCAGTACTTC. The full variable domain, rest sourced from reference TRBV28 and TRBJ2-5, is DVKVTQSSRYLVKRTGEKVFLECVQDMDHENMFWYRQDPGLGLRLIYFSYDVKMKEKGDIPEGYSVSREKKERFSLILESASTNQTSMYLCASSPGTGYQETQYFGPGTRLLVL.

The chain uses TRBV28 and TRBJ2-7, with D perhaps TRBD2 (6 bases). V was trimmed by 3 bases and J by 5 bases, leaving 11 bases between them. Looked up from germline, CDR1 is MDHEN and CDR2 is SYDVKM. CDR3 length: 13 amino acids. The CDR3 region has the DNA TGTGCCAGCAGTTTTCCGGGGGAGCACGAGCAGTACTTC. This encodes CASSFPGEHEQYF. Full variable domain (rest looked up from reference TRBV28 and TRBJ2-7): DVKVTQSSRYLVKRTGEKVFLECVQDMDHENMFWYRQDPGLGLRLIYFSYDVKMKEKGDIPEGYSVSREKKERFSLILESASTNQTSMYLCASSFPGEHEQYFGPGTRLTVT.

The rearrangement uses TRBV6-1 and TRBJ2-5; no reliable D call. The CDR3 contains 14 residues. Trimming took off 5 bases at V and 0 bases at J, with 10 bases between the two ends. CDR1 MNHNS and CDR2 SASEGT come from the germline V gene. The CDR3 reads CASSPTGNQETQYF. In DNA, the CDR3 is TGTGCCAGCAGTCCCACCGGAAACCAAGAGACCCAGTACTTC.